A few counts support the clone carrying this T cell receptor beta chain. The antigen is unknown. Template switching added a universal primer binding site, and final cDNA carried unique molecular identifiers. One entry per CDR3 protein, called by TCRdb with MiXCR from the 5' RACE reads. The sample contains under 1 million distinct CDR3 sequences, around 12% of which appear only once. Every donor was a healthy Caucasian. These data belong to a study of identical twins. Deletions cut 0 bases from V and 2 bases from J, with 7 bases between. Germline values: CDR1 LGHNA, CDR2 YNFKEQ. The CDR3 is 14 amino acids. Study outcomes and limitations: Zero-insertion analyses might be partly confounded by invariant T cells like MAIT and iNKT.

This sample also belongs to another study, concerning yellow fever vaccine responses in identical twins.

The source is a woman aged 18 to 35 in good health. The J gene is TRBJ2-5, the V gene TRBV4-2; either TRBD1 or TRBD2 may fit D (6 bases each). The sample taken for sequencing was PBMCs. CDR3 amino acids: CASSQEGGQETQYF. The CDR3 DNA follows: TGTGCCAGCAGCCAAGAAGGGGGGCAAGAGACCCAGTACTTC.